The present T cell receptor beta chain was sequenced within a study of CD8 T cells in Susac syndrome. This CDR3 is built from 20 residues. CDR1 MNHEY and CDR2 SVGAGI come from the germline V gene. V lost 2 bases to trimming and J lost 0 bases; unmatched junction nucleotides: 14. Findings and limits, study-wide: Total CD8+ repertoires held approximately 15 Susac-specific public clones, while CD8+ TEMRA repertoires held 5 or 6. The study conceded that relatively few individuals underwent its TCR sequencing and HLA analysis.

Reverse transcription used roughly 0.45 to 1 ug RNA and random hexamers. TCRdb called the immunoSEQ multiplex PCR reads again in MiXCR, with one record for every CDR3 protein. This table holds about 90,000 distinct CDR3 sequences, approximately 96% found once. About this clonotype itself: Its target is unknown.

The sequence came from a human donor with Susac syndrome. The chain has TRBV6-5 and TRBJ2-1, with 9 bases lining up with TRBD2. Sequencing was carried out using CD8+ T cells from PBMCs. This chain's CDR3 is CASSYPNLGGGESSYNEQFF. CDR3 nucleotides: TGTGCCAGCAGTTACCCGAACCTCGGCGGGGGGGAGAGCTCCTACAATGAGCAGTTCTTC.